Each of the 12 T cell receptor beta chains below was sequenced from the same sample in a study of T cells in Graves' hyperthyroidism and ophthalmopathy (dated 2019 in TCRdb). Libraries were constructed by multiplex PCR. The instrument given in TCRdb is Illumina HiSeq 2000. The TCR beta CDR3 regions were amplified from the RNA transcripts. A first-round RT-PCR of the TCR CDR3 used the HTBI primer set with the Qiagen OneStep RT-PCR kit. The public reads were reanalyzed by TCRdb: fastp trimming at Q25, MiXCR alignment, in-frame beta chains only. Under each unique CDR3 protein, matching rows form one entry showing the most common genes and DNA. The sample includes 300,000 to 450,000 distinct CDR3 sequences, with roughly 13% observed a single time. In total, the top ten clones hold less than 25% of the sample. Sequencing was done on a sample of blood. Every receptor here comes from a man aged 25-45 years with Graves' hyperthyroidism that later progressed to Graves' ophthalmopathy.

The chain employs TRBV7-6 and TRBJ2-7, with D maybe TRBD2 (5 bases). CDR1 and CDR2 (germline): SGHVS, FNYEAQ. This CDR3 has 15 amino acids. CDR3: CASSLAPGKVYEQYV. Here the CDR3 DNA reads TGTGCCAGCAGCTTAGCCCCGGGGAAGGTTTACGAGCAGTATGTC.

V usage is TRBV5-1 and J usage is TRBJ1-2, with 8 bases that match TRBD1. After removal of 2 bases from V and 5 bases from J, the junction contained 8 bases not matched to a gene. The CDR3 extends over 15 amino acids. The V gene's germline CDR1 is SGHRS and CDR2 YFSETQ. The CDR3 is CASSFSGTGEYGYTF. The CDR3 nucleotides are TGCGCCAGCAGCTTTTCCGGGACAGGCGAGTATGGCTACACCTTC.

The V and J genes are TRBV18 and TRBJ1-1; D gene unclear. V lost 0 bases to trimming and J lost 1 base, with 6 bases between them. This CDR3 comprises 14 residues. CDR1 is KGHSH and CDR2 is LQKENI in the germline V gene. The CDR3 DNA follows: TGTGCCAGCTCACCACCAACAACGAACACTGAAGCTTTCTTT. It specifies CASSPPTTNTEAFF.

This clonotype was recorded a few times. This chain joins TRBV7-9 and TRBJ2-1; weak D call: TRBD1 (6 bases). The ends were cut back, 2 bases at V and 4 bases at J, with 12 bases in the middle. The germline V gene encodes CDR1 SEHNR and CDR2 FQNEAQ (reference sequence). The CDR3 is 15 amino acids. The CDR3 sequence: CASSLNRGIYNEQFF. CDR3 nucleotides: TGTGCCAGCAGCTTAAATAGGGGGATATACAATGAGCAGTTCTTC.

This clonotype was seen ten or more times. This chain connects TRBV6-5 to TRBJ1-1; D unclear. Germline loops: CDR1 MNHEY, CDR2 SVGAGI. The CDR3 consists of 14 residues. V lost 2 bases and J lost 0, with 7 bases in between. The CDR3 reads CASSYQRVNTEAFF. The CDR3, as DNA: TGTGCCAGCAGTTACCAGAGGGTGAACACTGAAGCTTTCTTT.

This clonotype came up a few times. The chain recombines TRBV5-1 with TRBJ2-2; TRBD2 matches 9 bases. Looked up from germline, CDR1 is SGHRS and CDR2 is YFSETQ. The trim removed 5 bases at V and 0 bases at J, leaving 11 bases unmatched. The CDR3 contains 18 residues. CDR3: CASRIRLAGRTNTGELFF. The CDR3 DNA reads TGCGCCAGCAGAATAAGGCTAGCGGGGAGAACGAACACCGGGGAGCTGTTTTTT.

This clonotype has just a few counts. The V and J genes are TRBV5-6 and TRBJ1-1; D not resolved. CDR1 and CDR2 (germline): SGHDT, YYEEEE. The ends were cut back, 4 bases at V and 1 base at J, with 17 bases in the middle. This CDR3 has 16 amino acids. As DNA, the CDR3 is TGTGCCAGCAGCCCTCCGTGGCCTTTTACGAACACTGAAGCTTTCTTT. Encoded protein: CASSPPWPFTNTEAFF. The full variable domain, rest sourced from reference TRBV5-6 and TRBJ1-1, is DAGVTQSPTHLIKTRGQQVTLRCSPKSGHDTVSWYQQALGQGPQFIFQYYEEEERQRGNFPDRFSGHQFPNYSSELNVNALLLGDSALYLCASSPPWPFTNTEAFFGQGTRLTVV.

This clonotype was detected many times. V gene TRBV5-5 combines with J gene TRBJ1-1; D is uncertain. V dropped 6 bases and J dropped 1 base, with 10 bases sitting between them. The CDR3 extends over 13 amino acids. The germline gives CDR1 SGHKS, CDR2 YYEKEE (reference sequence). The CDR3 here is CASNQAPNTEAFF. CDR3 coding DNA: TGTGCCAGCAATCAGGCCCCGAACACTGAAGCTTTCTTT.

This clonotype was observed many times. J is TRBJ1-5 and V is TRBV5-5; no definite D call. V dropped 4 bases and J dropped 6 bases, with 14 bases sitting between them. Germline CDR1 reads SGHKS; CDR2 reads YYEKEE (reference sequence). The CDR3 spans 14 residues. CDR3 loop: CASSPSIQGQPQHF. CDR3 sequence (DNA): TGTGCCAGCAGCCCCTCGATCCAAGGTCAGCCCCAGCATTTT.

The gene calls are TRBV12-3 or TRBV12-4 and TRBJ2-2, with a weak D call TRBD1 (6 bases). Between the trimmed V and J ends, which lost 4 bases and 7 bases, there was a span of 10 bases. CDR3 length: 13 amino acids. The DNA of the CDR3 is TGTGCCAGCAGTTATGGGGGCGGCGGGGAGCTGTTTTTT. It yields the protein CASSYGGGGELFF.

This clonotype has just a few counts. The chain employs TRBV10-3 and TRBJ1-5; D call uncertain. This CDR3 has 13 residues. The ends were cut back, 6 bases at V and 1 base at J, with 7 bases in the middle. The germline gives CDR1 ENHRY, CDR2 SYGVKD. DNA for the CDR3: TGTGCCATCAGCCTTGACAGCAATCAGCCCCAGCATTTT. This encodes CAISLDSNQPQHF.

Remarks on this clonotype: It may be a read error: a sequence one base away is much more abundant. This chain links TRBV20-1 with TRBJ2-7; the D call may be TRBD1 or TRBD2 (5 bases each). The length of the CDR3 is 13 residues. Germline assignment: CDR1 DFQATT and CDR2 SNEGSKA (reference sequence). The V end was cut by 6 bases, the J end by 0 bases, with 12 bases between. The CDR3 spells CSAPRDGSYEQYF. The CDR3 region has the DNA TGCAGTGCCCCCCGGGACGGCTCCTACGAGCAGTACTTC.